This entry describes one T cell receptor beta chain. Its antigen is not known. A clone one base away is much larger, so this may be a read error. The sample comes from a study of blood T cells in healthy people across ages. Findings of the study overall: One million T cells yielded diversity estimates that were considered underestimates.

Then a second PCR, running about 6 to 12 cycles, was carried out with a sample-barcoded 5' primer and a J-beta primer mix. A template-switch adaptor with 12 random nucleotides tagged each cDNA molecule. TCRdb called the 5' RACE reads again in MiXCR, with one record for every CDR3 protein. The sample yields under 850,000 distinct CDR3 sequences, about 34% seen once. Deletions cut 7 bases from V and 7 bases from J, with 20 bases between. This CDR3 contains 15 residues. This TCR derives from a man between 18 and 35 years old in good health. Sequenced sample: blood. This chain connects TRBV12-3 or TRBV12-4 to TRBJ2-1, with a possible D match to TRBD1 (5 bases). CDR3 nucleotide sequence: TGTGCCAGCAACTGGTTCAGGGCTGCGGATAATGAGCAGTTCTTC. Translated, it gives CASNWFRAADNEQFF.